This TCR beta chain came from a study of shared clonotypes between healthy human individuals. Study-level background: Each donor's CD8 memory used one plate, CD8 naive two, each CD4 subset three.

Trimming at V came to 4 bases and at J to 5 bases, leaving 9 bases not matched to a gene. The CDR3 covers 15 residues. The germline CDR1 and CDR2 sequences are SGHTA and FQGNSA. The assay was immunoSEQ multiplex PCR, and TCRdb's table has in-frame clones only and misses some. Of under 750,000 clones listed, over 55% are singletons. Sequenced input: memory CD4+ T cells sorted from blood. Subset given: CD45RA-negative fraction. The TCR comes from a woman in her twenties or thirties in good health. The J gene is TRBJ1-1, the V gene TRBV7-2; 8 bases line up with TRBD1. CDR3 nucleotides: TGTGCCAGCAGCTCCGCGACAGGGGTAGGGACTGAAGCTTTCTTT. Its translation is CASSSATGVGTEAFF.